The rows below give T cell receptor beta chains drawn from one sample of a study of blood T cell repertoires in COVID-19. Data came from immunoSEQ multiplex PCR; TCRdb stores just in-frame clones and leaves some out. The sample records around 78,000 clones, 75% to 90% being singletons. The sequenced material came from PBMCs or T cells enriched from blood (not recorded which). The source is a woman aged 45 to 65 with acute COVID-19. CDR3s include the opening cysteine and the closing phenylalanine or tryptophan. D genes are given only for firm matches. Part of the rows lack a size; the others show once, few, many or a class for expanded clones.

.,TRBJ1-3,TRBV7-2,TRBD1,TGTGCCAGCAGCCTCGGACAGGTGGCCGATGGAAACACCATATATTTT,CASSLGQVADGNTIYF
few,TRBJ2-7,TRBV6-5,TRBD1,TGTGCCAGCAGTCCGCAGGGGGCGCGCTACGAGCAGTACTTC,CASSPQGARYEQYF
.,TRBJ2-5,TRBV5-5,TRBD1,TGTGCCAGCAGCATCGCCGGGACAGGGGGCGGCGAGACCCAGTACTTC,CASSIAGTGGGETQYF
.,TRBJ1-6,TRBV13,TRBD1,TGTGCCAGCAGCGGGGGGACAGGGAATTATAATTCACCCCTCCACTTT,CASSGGTGNYNSPLHF
.,TRBJ2-7,TRBV30,.,TGTGCCTGGAGCCCTTTGAGGGACGAGCAGTACTTC,CAWSPLRDEQYF
.,TRBJ1-2,TRBV4-1,.,TGCGCCAGCAGCCAAGATTTTAACAGCTTACAACTTACTAACTATGGCTACACCTTC,CASSQDFNSLQLTNYGYTF
once,TRBJ2-2,TRBV4-3,TRBD2,TGCGCCAGCAGCCAAGATCCCCCGGGAGGGAACACCGGGGAGCTGTTTTTT,CASSQDPPGGNTGELFF
.,TRBJ1-4,TRBV29-1,TRBD1,TGCAGCGTCTATGGACAGGGTGGTGATGAAAAACTGTTTTTT,CSVYGQGGDEKLFF
.,TRBJ2-2,TRBV7-2,TRBD1,TGTGCCAGCAGCTTAGCCGCGACAGGGCTCTCAGCGACTACCGGGGAGCTGTTTTTT,CASSLAATGLSATTGELFF
.,TRBJ2-3,TRBV27,TRBD2,TGTGCCAGCAGTTTCGGTAGCGGGGGGCAGTATTTT,CASSFGSGGQYF
.,TRBJ2-1,TRBV11-2,.,TGTGCCAGCAGGCTAGTCTTGGCGGAAGGTGAGCAGTTCTTC,CASRLVLAEGEQFF
.,TRBJ1-1,TRBV18,.,TGTGCCAGCTCACCACAGGTAGCCAACCAGAACACTGAAGCTTTCTTT,CASSPQVANQNTEAFF
.,TRBJ2-5,TRBV11-3,TRBD2,TGTGCCAGCAGCTTAGGGGGACTAGCAATCGAGACCCAGTACTTC,CASSLGGLAIETQYF
.,TRBJ2-1,TRBV10-3,TRBD2,TGTGCCATCAGTGGGTCTAGCGGGGTAAGCTCCTACAATGAGCAGTTCTTC,CAISGSSGVSSYNEQFF
.,TRBJ2-7,TRBV6-5,.,TGTGCCAGCAGTTACGGAGTGGGGGCGTACGAGCAGTACTTC,CASSYGVGAYEQYF
.,TRBJ2-7,TRBV27,TRBD1,TGTGCCAGCAGTTTATATGGGACAGACTACGAGCAGTACTTC,CASSLYGTDYEQYF
.,TRBJ1-5,TRBV7-2,TRBD1,TGTGCCAGCAGCTTGGGGGACAGGGGGTATCAGCCCCAGCATTTT,CASSLGDRGYQPQHF
.,TRBJ2-7,TRBV11-1,TRBD1,TGTGCCAGCAGCGCTCAGTCAGGGACAGGGATCTACGAGCAGTACTTC,CASSAQSGTGIYEQYF
.,TRBJ2-5,TRBV7-2,.,TGTGCCAGCAGCTTGGGACTTCCCCAAGAGACCCAGTACTTC,CASSLGLPQETQYF
.,TRBJ2-7,TRBV4-1,TRBD1,TGCGCCAGCAGCCAAGACCTGGGACAGGGGAACTACGAGCAGTACTTC,CASSQDLGQGNYEQYF
.,TRBJ1-1,TRBV19,.,TGTGCCAGTGCCAGAGGGCCTCCAATGAGGGCTGAAGCTTTCTTT,CASARGPPMRAEAFF
.,TRBJ1-2,TRBV2,.,TGTGCCAGCAGGGGCACCCCTGGGGAGGGCTACACCTTC,CASRGTPGEGYTF
.,TRBJ1-5,TRBV6-5,.,TGTGCCAGCAGTCCCGGGGGATCGGGCAATCAGCCCCAGCATTTT,CASSPGGSGNQPQHF
.,TRBJ2-2,TRBV18,.,TGTGCCAGCTCACCCTACACCGGGGAGCTGTTTTTT,CASSPYTGELFF
.,TRBJ2-2,TRBV9,TRBD2,TGTGCCAGCAGCGTAGGACTAGCGGGAGTCACCGGGGAGCTGTTTTTT,CASSVGLAGVTGELFF
.,TRBJ1-2,TRBV19,TRBD1,TGTGCCAGTAGCCCGACCGGGACAGGGCGTAACTATGGCTACACCTTC,CASSPTGTGRNYGYTF
.,TRBJ2-1,TRBV11-2,TRBD2,TGTGCCAGCAGCTGGGTAGCGGGGGCGAATGAGCAGTTCTTC,CASSWVAGANEQFF
.,TRBJ1-1,TRBV12-5,.,TGTGCTAGTGGTTTGTGGAGGGGTACCAAAACCTTTGCTGAAGCTTTCTTT,CASGLWRGTKTFAEAFF
.,TRBJ1-1,TRBV7-8,TRBD1,TGTGCCAGCAGCTCCGGCGGACAGGGTGGCGGGAAAACTGAAGCTTTCTTT,CASSSGGQGGGKTEAFF
.,TRBJ2-3,TRBV2,TRBD2,TGTGCCAGCTCGGCGGGAGGGCCACCAGATACGCAGTATTTT,CASSAGGPPDTQYF
.,TRBJ1-1,TRBV19,.,TGTGCCAGTAGTATAACCTCTAAGTCTGAAGCTTTCTTT,CASSITSKSEAFF
.,TRBJ1-2,TRBV2,.,TGTGCCAGCAGTGTCCGGGCGTCCTACCGGGGCTATGGCTACACCTTC,CASSVRASYRGYGYTF
.,TRBJ1-4,TRBV24-1,TRBD1,TGTGCCACCAGTGAAGCACAGGGGAGGAAACTGTTTTTT,CATSEAQGRKLFF
.,TRBJ1-1,TRBV28,.,TGTGCCAGCAGTAACCCCGTGGCGGGAACACTGAACACTGAAGCTTTCTTT,CASSNPVAGTLNTEAFF
.,TRBJ1-2,TRBV6-1,.,TGTGCCAGCAGTGAACAGCCGACTACGAGCAACTATGGCTACACCTTC,CASSEQPTTSNYGYTF
once,TRBJ1-1,TRBV19,.,TGTGCCAGTAGGGGAAGGGAGGGGGACCTATCTGAAGCTTTCTTT,CASRGREGDLSEAFF
.,TRBJ2-1,TRBV19,TRBD2,TGTGCCAGTAGTATGGCCCACGGGCTAGCGGGAGGAGGTGAGCAGTTCTTC,CASSMAHGLAGGGEQFF
.,TRBJ2-3,TRBV30,TRBD2,TGTGCCTGGAGCCTGGGAGGGAGCACAGATACGCAGTATTTT,CAWSLGGSTDTQYF
medium-sized,TRBJ2-7,TRBV7-2,TRBD1,TGTGCCAGCAGCTTATCAAATCCAGGACAGGGCTACGAGCAGTACTTC,CASSLSNPGQGYEQYF
once,TRBJ2-5,TRBV19,TRBD1,TGTGCCAGTAGGCGACAGGGGGAAATGGAGACCCAGTACTTC,CASRRQGEMETQYF
.,TRBJ2-3,TRBV27,.,TGTGCCAGCAGTTTACGGGAAGGGGGTACGCAGTATTTT,CASSLREGGTQYF
.,TRBJ2-3,TRBV3-1/TRBV3-2,TRBD1,TGTGCCAGCAGTCAAACCGGGACAGCGATCACAGATACGCAGTATTTT,CASSQTGTAITDTQYF
.,TRBJ1-4,TRBV2,TRBD1,TGTGCCAGCAGAACAGGGGGCGCGAGTGAAAAACTGTTTTTT,CASRTGGASEKLFF
.,TRBJ2-3,TRBV2,.,TGTGCCAGCAGTGAGGGACTAGATACGCAGTATTTT,CASSEGLDTQYF
.,TRBJ2-3,TRBV9,.,TGTGCCAGCAGCGTCTTAGAGAGCACAGATACGCAGTATTTT,CASSVLESTDTQYF
.,TRBJ2-1,TRBV11-3,TRBD2,TGTGCCAGCAGCTTATTGCGGACTAGCGGAGGGAATGAGCAGTTCTTC,CASSLLRTSGGNEQFF
.,TRBJ2-7,TRBV5-4,TRBD2,TGTGCCAGCAGCTTTTTAGCGGGAGGGCCGGGCGAGCAGTACTTC,CASSFLAGGPGEQYF